These 30 T cell receptor beta chains originate from one sample sequenced in a study of OX40 agonist ivuxolimab in advanced cancers. TCRdb's table, derived via immunoSEQ multiplex PCR, lists solely in-frame clones and lacks some. Found here are about 50,000 clones, about 89% of them singletons; the top ten hold 0.77%. The sample consisted of CD4+ or CD8+ T cells sorted from blood, taken in a trial of the OX40 agonist ivuxolimab. Receptors originate from an adult with an advanced solid tumor such as melanoma, head and neck, liver or kidney cancer.

Here the CDR3 reads CASYGQIGANVLTF. The DNA for the CDR3 is TGTGCCAGCTATGGACAAATTGGGGCCAACGTCCTGACTTTC. V gene TRBV28 combines with J gene TRBJ2-6; a possible D gene is TRBD1 (5 bases). V lost 8 bases to trimming and J lost 3 bases, with 11 bases between them. The CDR3 is 14 amino acids. Looked up from germline, CDR1 is MDHEN and CDR2 is SYDVKM.

The gene calls are TRBV5-1 and TRBJ2-7, with 7 bases identical to TRBD1. This CDR3 is 14 amino acids long. V trimming: 4 bases; J trimming: 1 base; junction bases outside the gene matches: 5. Germline V CDR1 and CDR2: SGHRS, YFSETQ. CDR3 nucleotides: TGCGCCAGCAGCACATCAGGGGGTTCCTACGAGCAGTACTTC. It encodes CASSTSGGSYEQYF.

A note on this clone: The identical CDR3 is also encoded by other nucleotide sequences in the sample. J is TRBJ2-4 and V is TRBV11-2; TRBD1 matches 11 bases. The CDR3 is 16 amino acids. Losses at the gene ends were 0 bases for V and 9 bases for J; bases not matched to a gene: 7. CDR1 and CDR2 from the germline V gene are SGHAT and FQNNGV. CDR3 loop: CASSLEGGTGGVIQYF. In nucleotides, the CDR3 is TGTGCCAGCAGCTTAGAAGGTGGGACAGGGGGGGTCATTCAGTACTTC.

The V gene is TRBV2, the J gene TRBJ2-7, with 8 bases fitting TRBD1. Germline lookup yields CDR1 SNHLY and CDR2 FYNNEI. The CDR3 runs 13 residues. The V gene end was trimmed by 8 bases and the J gene end by 5 bases; junction bases not matched to a gene: 8. The chain's CDR3 is CASVQDRGDEQYF. The CDR3 DNA sequence: TGTGCCAGCGTTCAAGACAGGGGAGACGAGCAGTACTTC.

The J gene is TRBJ2-7, the V gene TRBV5-6; D possibly corresponds to TRBD2 (6 bases). This CDR3 spans 13 amino acids. Germline CDR1 and CDR2: SGHDT and YYEEEE. V lost 3 bases and J lost 5, with 12 bases in between. The CDR3 coding sequence is TGTGCCAGCAGCTCCGCGGGGATCGACGAGCAGTACTTC. Amino acid sequence: CASSSAGIDEQYF.

The chain carries TRBV6-1 and TRBJ2-2; 7 nucleotides align to TRBD1. This CDR3 has 15 amino acids. V lost 5 bases, J lost 1 base, and 4 bases stayed unmatched. CDR1 is MNHNS and CDR2 is SASEGT in the germline V gene. CDR3 residues: CASSQQGRNTGELFF. CDR3 DNA sequence: TGTGCCAGCAGTCAACAGGGGCGGAACACCGGGGAGCTGTTTTTT.

The chain uses TRBV5-1 and TRBJ1-4, with a weak D call TRBD1 (6 bases). Trimming took 1 base from V and 7 from J, leaving 14 bases between them. The CDR3 extends over 15 amino acids. CDR1 and CDR2 (germline): SGHRS, YFSETQ. CDR3 sequence (DNA): TGCGCCAGCAGCTTGAGCGCGGGGGCGGGTGAAAAACTGTTTTTT. Its protein is CASSLSAGAGEKLFF.

The V call is TRBV7-2, the J call TRBJ1-5; D perhaps matches TRBD1 (5 bases). From germline, CDR1 is SGHTA and CDR2 FQGNSA. This CDR3 has 16 residues. Trimming shortened V by 2 bases and J by 5 bases, and 16 bases separated the two germline ends. The CDR3 region is CASSLSPAGADQPQHF. CDR3 sequence (DNA): TGTGCCAGCAGCTTATCTCCGGCCGGGGCGGATCAGCCCCAGCATTTT.

This chain connects TRBV5-1 to TRBJ1-1; D unresolved. The germline gives CDR1 SGHRS, CDR2 YFSETQ. The CDR3 sequence is 14 residues long. V lost 0 bases and J lost 0, with 6 bases in between. CDR3 sequence reads: CASSLVSVNTEAFF. The CDR3 DNA reads as TGCGCCAGCAGCTTGGTTTCGGTGAACACTGAAGCTTTCTTT. The variable domain in full, with the rest retrieved from reference TRBV5-1 and TRBJ1-1, is KAGVTQTPRYLIKTRGQQVTLSCSPISGHRSVSWYQQTPGQGLQFLFEYFSETQRNKGNFPGRFSGRQFSNSRSEMNVSTLELGDSALYLCASSLVSVNTEAFFGQGTRLTVV.

The chain combines TRBV6-5 with TRBJ1-5; TRBD1 is a possible D gene (6 bases). The CDR3 length is 13 residues. V dropped 2 bases and J dropped 4 bases, with 6 bases sitting between them. CDR1 MNHEY and CDR2 SVGAGI come from the germline V gene. The CDR3 region has the DNA TGTGCCAGCAGTTACCAGGGGAATCAGCCCCAGCATTTT. It codes for CASSYQGNQPQHF.

The CDR3 bases are TGCGCCAGCAGCGTGGACAGGGGCTCCTACAATGAGCAGTTCTTC. It specifies CASSVDRGSYNEQFF. The chain combines TRBV5-1 with TRBJ2-1; TRBD1 aligns across 9 bases. The CDR3 is 15 amino acids. The germline CDR1 and CDR2 sequences are SGHRS and YFSETQ. Germline trimming cut 4 bases from V and 0 bases from J; bases unmatched to any gene: 2. Drawing the rest from reference TRBV5-1 and TRBJ2-1, the complete variable domain is KAGVTQTPRYLIKTRGQQVTLSCSPISGHRSVSWYQQTPGQGLQFLFEYFSETQRNKGNFPGRFSGRQFSNSRSEMNVSTLELGDSALYLCASSVDRGSYNEQFFGPGTRLTVL.

The chain employs TRBV28 and TRBJ1-1; D remains unclear. The CDR3 runs 14 residues. The ends were cut back, 5 bases at V and 7 bases at J, with 17 bases in the middle. Germline CDR1 MDHEN, CDR2 SYDVKM. CDR3 region: CASSLTSKFREAFF. The CDR3 DNA is TGTGCCAGCAGTCTTACAAGCAAATTTCGTGAAGCTTTCTTT. Supplemented by reference TRBV28 and TRBJ1-1, the full variable domain reads DVKVTQSSRYLVKRTGEKVFLECVQDMDHENMFWYRQDPGLGLRLIYFSYDVKMKEKGDIPEGYSVSREKKERFSLILESASTNQTSMYLCASSLTSKFREAFFGQGTRLTVV.

V and J are TRBV6-1 and TRBJ2-3; tentatively, D is TRBD1 (6 bases). Germline V gives CDR1 MNHNS, CDR2 SASEGT. Trimming removed 5 bases at V and 6 bases at J, with 9 bases between. CDR3 length equals 12 residues. The CDR3, as DNA: TGTGCCAGCAGTTATCAGGGGGATACGCAGTATTTT. Translating gives CASSYQGDTQYF.

The chain couples TRBV6-1 to TRBJ2-3; D possibly matches TRBD1 or TRBD2 (5 bases each). Germline CDR1 is MNHNS and CDR2 is SASEGT. Trimming took off 8 bases at V and 7 bases at J, with 19 bases between the two ends. The CDR3 has 14 residues. The CDR3 loop reads CASPGASTGYTQYF. For the CDR3, the DNA is TGTGCCAGCCCCGGGGCCTCGACGGGGTATACGCAGTATTTT.

This chain joins TRBV6-1 and TRBJ2-2; the D is unclear. V was shortened by 7 bases and J by 6 bases, with 9 bases between the two germline ends. The CDR3 spans 12 residues. Germline assignment: CDR1 MNHNS and CDR2 SASEGT. CDR3 sequence: CASMVWSGELFF. CDR3 DNA: TGTGCCAGCATGGTCTGGTCCGGGGAGCTGTTTTTT.

This chain connects TRBV4-3 to TRBJ2-2; the D gene is possibly TRBD2 (6 bases). Trimming removed 6 bases from V and 5 bases from J, with 13 bases in between. The germline gives CDR1 LGHNA, CDR2 YSLEER. The CDR3 covers 14 residues. CDR3 coding DNA: TGCGCCAGCAGGATTCGGGGGAGAACCGGGGAGCTGTTTTTT. This gives the protein CASRIRGRTGELFF.

V usage is TRBV10-3 and J usage is TRBJ2-3; D call uncertain. Germline assignment: CDR1 ENHRY and CDR2 SYGVKD. V was pared by 4 bases and J by 1 base, with 0 bases between. CDR3 length: 11 amino acids. This CDR3 is CAISGTDTQYF. The CDR3 DNA follows: TGTGCCATCAGTGGCACAGATACGCAGTATTTT.

V gene TRBV19 combines with J gene TRBJ1-2; a weak D match, TRBD1 (6 bases). The CDR3 loop spans 17 amino acids. CDR1 is LNHDA and CDR2 is SQIVND in the germline V gene (reference sequence). V lost 3 bases, J lost 8 bases, and 25 bases lay in between. CDR3: CASSILGSSTGYEGYTF. The DNA of the CDR3 is TGTGCCAGTAGTATCCTTGGCTCCTCTACAGGGTATGAAGGCTACACCTTC.

The V and J genes are TRBV4-3 and TRBJ1-2; a possible D gene is TRBD1 (5 bases). The V end was cut by 1 base, the J end by 10 bases, with 13 bases between. Germline V lookup: CDR1 LGHNA, CDR2 YSLEER. This CDR3 spans 13 amino acids. DNA for the CDR3: TGCGCCAGCAGCCAAGTACTAGGGGAAGTCTACACCTTC. Its translation is CASSQVLGEVYTF.

The chain recombines TRBV7-2 with TRBJ2-2; D may be TRBD1 or TRBD2 (7 bases each). Germline V CDR1 and CDR2: SGHTA, FQGNSA. This CDR3 region has 15 residues. V dropped 4 bases and J dropped 5 bases, with 14 bases sitting between them. Here the CDR3 reads CASSSFRGGTGELFF. The DNA for the CDR3 is TGTGCCAGCAGCTCCTTCAGGGGGGGTACCGGGGAGCTGTTTTTT.

This chain links TRBV30 with TRBJ2-5; 7 bases are a match to TRBD1. V lost 0 bases and J lost 3; bases outside the gene matches: 1. Germline-derived CDR1 and CDR2 are GTSNPN and SVGIG (reference sequence). The CDR3 totals 13 residues. The CDR3 DNA sequence: TGTGCCTGGAGTGTACAGGGGAAAGAGACCCAGTACTTC. Translated, it gives CAWSVQGKETQYF.

CDR3 amino acids: CASSHGGTEDSPLHF. For the CDR3, the DNA is TGTGCCAGCAGCCATGGGGGGACAGAGGATTCACCCCTCCACTTT. V and J are TRBV4-2 and TRBJ1-6; 7 positions match TRBD1. After removal of 3 bases from V and 8 bases from J, the junction contained 7 bases not matched to a gene. CDR1 and CDR2 (germline): LGHNA, YNFKEQ. The CDR3 has 15 residues.

Worth noting for this clone: Other DNA sequences within the sample encode an identical CDR3. The chain couples TRBV6-6 to TRBJ1-3; a weak D match, TRBD1 (6 bases). The V end was cut by 6 bases, the J end by 4 bases, with 10 bases between. Per germline, CDR1 MNHNY and CDR2 SVGAGI (reference sequence). This CDR3 is built from 13 residues. The CDR3 region is CASSTGPGNTIYF. The DNA of the CDR3 is TGTGCCAGCAGCACAGGGCCCGGAAACACCATATATTTT.

This clone was found once. The gene calls are TRBV4-3 and TRBJ2-3; D remains unclear. The CDR3 spans 16 residues. Germline-derived CDR1 and CDR2 are LGHNA and YSLEER. Trimming shortened V by 0 bases and J by 3 bases, and 13 bases separated the two germline ends. The CDR3 DNA sequence: TGCGCCAGCAGCCAAGAAGGGCCGGGTTCGACAGATACGCAGTATTTT. Its protein is CASSQEGPGSTDTQYF.

The genes are TRBV19 and TRBJ1-2; maybe TRBD1 (5 bases). This CDR3 has 13 amino acids. The germline gives CDR1 LNHDA, CDR2 SQIVND (reference sequence). V dropped 7 bases and J dropped 6 bases, with 15 bases sitting between them. The CDR3 DNA follows: TGTGCCAGTACCGCGCCGGGACGTAATGGCTACACCTTC. This sequence encodes CASTAPGRNGYTF.

The chain joins TRBV5-1 to TRBJ2-3, with a possible D match to TRBD2 (7 bases). Germline V lookup: CDR1 SGHRS, CDR2 YFSETQ. CDR3 length: 17 residues. Trimming left V 2 bases short and J 3 bases short, with 19 bases between. CDR3 sequence (DNA): TGCGCCAGCAGCTTCGGGGGGCGAGGGAGGACAACAGATACGCAGTATTTT. It yields the protein CASSFGGRGRTTDTQYF.

The chain has TRBV5-1 and TRBJ1-2; D might be TRBD1 (5 bases). The length of the CDR3 is 15 residues. The V gene's germline CDR1 is SGHRS and CDR2 YFSETQ. Trimming stripped 0 bases from V and 6 bases from J, with 15 bases between. The CDR3 nucleotides are TGCGCCAGCAGCTTGGAGGGGCAGGTGATTGATGGCTACACCTTC. Its translation: CASSLEGQVIDGYTF. Combining the CDR3 with reference TRBV5-1 and TRBJ1-2 gives the whole variable domain KAGVTQTPRYLIKTRGQQVTLSCSPISGHRSVSWYQQTPGQGLQFLFEYFSETQRNKGNFPGRFSGRQFSNSRSEMNVSTLELGDSALYLCASSLEGQVIDGYTFGSGTRLTVV.

The V and J genes are TRBV7-2 and TRBJ1-1; no clear D gene. The CDR3 totals 12 residues. CDR1 SGHTA and CDR2 FQGNSA come from the germline V gene. The ends were cut back, 4 bases at V and 6 bases at J, with 9 bases in the middle. DNA of the CDR3: TGTGCCAGCAGCTCGTATGGATCTGAAGCTTTCTTT. Translated: CASSSYGSEAFF. The whole variable domain, filled in from reference TRBV7-2 and TRBJ1-1, reads GAGVSQSPSNKVTEKGKDVELRCDPISGHTALYWYRQSLGQGLEFLIYFQGNSAPDKSGLPSDRFSAERTGGSVSTLTIQRTQQEDSAVYLCASSSYGSEAFFGQGTRLTVV.

V is TRBV27 and J is TRBJ1-6; 8 bases align to TRBD1. Looked up from germline, CDR1 is MNHEY and CDR2 is SMNVEV (reference sequence). This CDR3 is built from 15 residues. The junction had 4 bases not matched to a gene; V was cut back by 1 base and J by 8 bases. This chain's CDR3 is CASSLWTGKDSPLHF. Written as DNA, the CDR3 is TGTGCCAGCAGTTTATGGACAGGGAAAGATTCACCCCTCCACTTT.

The chain carries TRBV6-6 and TRBJ1-5; D remains unclear. This CDR3 is 13 amino acids long. Trimming shortened V by 7 bases and J by 7 bases, and 14 bases separated the two germline ends. Germline lookup yields CDR1 MNHNY and CDR2 SVGAGI (reference sequence). The CDR3 coding sequence is TGTGCCAGCATCATGGCAAGGGCCCAGCCCCAGCATTTT. As protein: CASIMARAQPQHF.